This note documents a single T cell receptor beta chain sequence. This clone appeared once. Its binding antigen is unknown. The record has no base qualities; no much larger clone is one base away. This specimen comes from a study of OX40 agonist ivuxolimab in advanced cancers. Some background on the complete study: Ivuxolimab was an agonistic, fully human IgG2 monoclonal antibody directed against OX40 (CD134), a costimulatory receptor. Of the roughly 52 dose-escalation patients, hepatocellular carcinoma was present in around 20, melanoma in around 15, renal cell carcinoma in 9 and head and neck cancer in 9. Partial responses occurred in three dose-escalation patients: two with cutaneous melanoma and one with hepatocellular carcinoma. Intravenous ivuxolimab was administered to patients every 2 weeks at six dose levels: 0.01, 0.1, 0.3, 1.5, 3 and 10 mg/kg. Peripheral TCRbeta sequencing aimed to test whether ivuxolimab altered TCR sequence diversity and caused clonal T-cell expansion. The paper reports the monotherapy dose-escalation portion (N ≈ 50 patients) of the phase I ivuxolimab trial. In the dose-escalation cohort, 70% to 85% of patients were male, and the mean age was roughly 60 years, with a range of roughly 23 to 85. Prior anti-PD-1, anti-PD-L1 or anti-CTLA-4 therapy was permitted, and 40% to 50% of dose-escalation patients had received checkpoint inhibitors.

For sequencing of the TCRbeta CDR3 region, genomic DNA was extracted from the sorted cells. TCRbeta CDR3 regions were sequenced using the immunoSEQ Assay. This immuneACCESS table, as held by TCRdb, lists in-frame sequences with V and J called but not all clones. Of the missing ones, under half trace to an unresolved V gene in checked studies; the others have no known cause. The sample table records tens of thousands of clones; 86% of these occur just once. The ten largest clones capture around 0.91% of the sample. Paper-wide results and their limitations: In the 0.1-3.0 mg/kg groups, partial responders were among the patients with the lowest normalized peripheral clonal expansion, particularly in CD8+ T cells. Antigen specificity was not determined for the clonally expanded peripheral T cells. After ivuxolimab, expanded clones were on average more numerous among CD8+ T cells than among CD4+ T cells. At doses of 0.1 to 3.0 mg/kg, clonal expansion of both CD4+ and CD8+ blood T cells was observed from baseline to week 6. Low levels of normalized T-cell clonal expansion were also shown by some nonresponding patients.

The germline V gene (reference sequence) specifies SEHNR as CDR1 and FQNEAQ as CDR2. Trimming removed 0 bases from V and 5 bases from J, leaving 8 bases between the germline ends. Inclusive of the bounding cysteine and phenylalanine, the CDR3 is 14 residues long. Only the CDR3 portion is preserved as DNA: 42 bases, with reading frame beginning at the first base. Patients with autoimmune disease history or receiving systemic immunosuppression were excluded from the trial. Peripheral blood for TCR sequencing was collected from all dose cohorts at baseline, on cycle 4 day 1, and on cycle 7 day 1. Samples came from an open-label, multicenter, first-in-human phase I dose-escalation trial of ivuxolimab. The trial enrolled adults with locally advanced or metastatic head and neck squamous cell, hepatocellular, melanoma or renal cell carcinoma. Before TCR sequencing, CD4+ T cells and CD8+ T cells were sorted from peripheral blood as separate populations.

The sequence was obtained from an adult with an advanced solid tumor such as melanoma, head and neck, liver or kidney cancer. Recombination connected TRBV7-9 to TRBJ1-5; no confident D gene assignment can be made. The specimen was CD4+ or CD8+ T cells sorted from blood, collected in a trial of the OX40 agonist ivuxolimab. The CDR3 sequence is CASSLAHGDQPQHF. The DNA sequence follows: TGTGCCAGCAGCTTAGCGCACGGGGATCAGCCCCAGCATTTT. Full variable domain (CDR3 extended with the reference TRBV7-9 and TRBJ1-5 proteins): DTGVSQNPRHKITKRGQNVTFRCDPISEHNRLYWYRQTLGQGPEFLTYFQNEAQLEKSRLLSDRFSAERPKGSFSTLEIQRTEQGDSAMYLCASSLAHGDQPQHFGDGTRLSIL.